These T cell receptor beta chains were read from a single sample in a study of graft-versus-host responses after intestinal transplantation. Which antigens these TCRs recognize remains unknown. Profiling relied on immunoSEQ multiplex PCR, and the TCRdb table lists in-frame clones only, not all of them. The sample has about 110,000 clones; about 92% are singletons. The sequenced sample was unstimulated CD4+ T cells sorted from spleen or lymph node cells, obtained before transplant. The receptors here all came from a human donor who was the organ donor for an intestinal transplant. CDR3s include the opening cysteine and the closing phenylalanine or tryptophan. D genes are given only for firm matches. Some rows have no size entry. The others give once, few or many, or a class for an expanded clone.

d_gene	abundance	v_gene	j_gene	CDR3nt	CDR3aa
NA	NA	TRBV29-1	TRBJ1-2	TGCAGCGTTGAAGAGTCCTTCGGACACGGTCGGGTCTATGGCTACACCTTC	CSVEESFGHGRVYGYTF
TRBD1	NA	TRBV5-5	TRBJ1-1	TGTGCCAGCAGACGGGACAGGGCCCTCAGCCTGAACACTGAAGCTTTCTTT	CASRRDRALSLNTEAFF
NA	NA	TRBV28	TRBJ2-1	TGTGCCAACGGGGGACGGGGGTCCTACAATGAGCAGTTCTTC	CANGGRGSYNEQFF
TRBD1	NA	TRBV6-6	TRBJ1-1	TGTGCCAGCACGACAGGGCTAGGGATGAACACTGAAGCTTTCTTT	CASTTGLGMNTEAFF
NA	once	TRBV11-2	TRBJ2-7	TGTGCCAGCAGCTTAGATAGCGGCTCCTACGAGCAGTACTTC	CASSLDSGSYEQYF
TRBD2	NA	TRBV10-3	TRBJ2-3	TGTGCCATCAGTGACCCTAGCGGAGCAGATACGCAGTATTTT	CAISDPSGADTQYF
TRBD2	NA	TRBV5-1	TRBJ2-1	TGCGCCAGCAGCAAGGGACTAGCGGAGAACAATGAGCAGTTCTTC	CASSKGLAENNEQFF
TRBD2	NA	TRBV6-1	TRBJ2-1	TGTGCCAGCTCGGCTAGCGGGAGTCACTACAATGAGCAGTTCTTC	CASSASGSHYNEQFF
TRBD1	NA	TRBV5-7	TRBJ2-5	TGTGCCAGCAGCTTAGCGAGGACAGGGGAAGAGACCCAGTACTTC	CASSLARTGEETQYF
NA	NA	TRBV25-1	TRBJ2-2	TGTGCCAGCAGTGAATTGGGGATCGACACCGGGGAGCTGTTTTTT	CASSELGIDTGELFF
TRBD1	NA	TRBV4-1	TRBJ1-4	TGCGCCAGCAGCCAGGGGGGATCAGGGGGCTATGAAAAACTGTTTTTT	CASSQGGSGGYEKLFF
NA	NA	TRBV27	TRBJ1-4	TGTGCCAGCAGTTTACTGGGAATAGGATCGCGTGAAAAACTGTTTTTT	CASSLLGIGSREKLFF
NA	NA	TRBV6-6	TRBJ2-7	TGTGCCAGCAGTGGTAATTACGAGCAGTACTTC	CASSGNYEQYF
TRBD2	NA	TRBV7-2	TRBJ2-7	TGTGCCAGCAGCTTAGAGACTAGCGGTTTGAGGGAGCAGTACTTC	CASSLETSGLREQYF
NA	NA	TRBV7-6	TRBJ2-6	TGTGCCAGCAGCTTAGTGGCCTCTGGGGCCAACGTCCTGACTTTC	CASSLVASGANVLTF